This TCR beta chain stems from a study of immune evolution from preneoplasia to lung adenocarcinoma. This CDR3 spans 17 amino acids. Deletions cut 0 bases from V and 6 bases from J, with 24 bases between. Germline assignment: CDR1 SQVTM and CDR2 ANQGSEA. Each case's diagnosis was confirmed by two pathologists on H&E. Premalignant or tumor cells were enriched by macro-dissection after pathologic assessment. Sequencing used immunoSEQ multiplex PCR; TCRdb keeps in-frame clones, though not all of them. This table has around 7,000 clones, roughly four fifths appearing once. This chain links TRBV29-1 with TRBJ2-7; possible D gene TRBD2, 6 bases. Material for sequencing was FFPE atypical adenomatous hyperplasia tissue from the lung. Subset noted: atypical adenomatous hyperplasia (AAH), lung preneoplasia. The receptor's source is an older donor with lung adenocarcinoma. Some clones in this sample may be carry-over from other donors' samples. The CDR3 nucleotides are TGCAGCGTTGAAGACCTCAGGACCCAGTTTCGGGGGAGCGAGCAGTACTTC. Its protein product is CSVEDLRTQFRGSEQYF.